The 26 T cell receptor beta chains below were found in one sample sequenced in a study of T cell responses to AZD1222 COVID-19 vaccine. Using immunoSEQ multiplex PCR, the repertoire was profiled, and TCRdb retains in-frame clones only, with some absent. The repertoire holds 120,000 or so clones, with around 92% as singletons. Sequencing used peripheral blood, obtained on day 0 of AZD1222 vaccination. The receptors stem from an adult in good health.

This chain uses TRBV5-4 with TRBJ2-2; weak D call: TRBD2 (5 bases). The CDR3 spans 16 residues. With 0 bases removed from V and 5 bases from J, the gap between germline ends came to 14 bases. CDR1 is SGHNT, CDR2 YYREEE, per germline (reference sequence). The CDR3 bases are TGTGCCAGCAGCTTGGCAAGAGGAACGGGGACCGGGGAGCTGTTTTTT. It is translated as CASSLARGTGTGELFF.

This clone was seen only once. The chain recombines TRBV18 with TRBJ2-2, with TRBD2 identical over 7 bases. The CDR3 totals 16 residues. V shed 2 bases, J shed 2 bases, and the junction held 5 bases outside the gene matches. Germline values: CDR1 KGHSH, CDR2 LQKENI. The CDR3 DNA reads TGTGCCAGCTCACCAGTAGGCGGGAGCAACACCGGGGAGCTGTTTTTT. As protein: CASSPVGGSNTGELFF. The whole variable domain, remainder taken from reference TRBV18 and TRBJ2-2, is NAGVMQNPRHLVRRRGQEARLRCSPMKGHSHVYWYRQLPEEGLKFMVYLQKENIIDESGMPKERFSAEFPKEGPSILRIQQVVRGDSAAYFCASSPVGGSNTGELFFGEGSRLTVL.

The chain joins TRBV5-5 to TRBJ1-3; weak D call: TRBD1 (6 bases). Germline loops: CDR1 SGHKS, CDR2 YYEKEE (reference sequence). This CDR3 spans 15 amino acids. Trimming stripped 2 bases from V and 0 bases from J, with 9 bases between. CDR3 nucleotides: TGTGCCAGCAGCTTAGGACAGTACTCTGGAAACACCATATATTTT. Its translation: CASSLGQYSGNTIYF.

The V call is TRBV5-6, the J call TRBJ2-7; 10 positions agree with TRBD2. This CDR3 region has 15 residues. Germline CDR1 SGHDT, CDR2 YYEEEE. The V and J ends lost 0 bases and 6 bases, in that order; junction bases with no gene match: 6. As DNA, the CDR3 is TGTGCCAGCAGCTTGGCACTAGCGGGATATCGCGAGCAGTACTTC. Translating it yields CASSLALAGYREQYF.

The table lists this clone with a count of one. The chain recombines TRBV6-4 with TRBJ2-2; D is possibly TRBD1 or TRBD2 (5 bases each). From germline, CDR1 is MRHNA and CDR2 SNTAGT. The V and J ends lost 6 bases and 7 bases respectively, with 12 bases between them. The CDR3 extends over 13 amino acids. This chain's CDR3 is CASSEGSSGELFF. The CDR3 nucleotides are TGTGCCAGCAGCGAGGGGTCGAGCGGGGAGCTGTTTTTT.

V gene TRBV20-1 combines with J gene TRBJ2-5, with no clear D. The germline gives CDR1 DFQATT, CDR2 SNEGSKA (reference sequence). This CDR3 spans 12 amino acids. V dropped 3 bases and J dropped 7 bases, with 12 bases sitting between them. The chain's CDR3 is CSASGPDATQYF. CDR3 DNA: TGCAGTGCTAGTGGCCCGGACGCGACCCAGTACTTC.

This chain joins TRBV19 and TRBJ1-4, with no clear D. Germline V lookup: CDR1 LNHDA, CDR2 SQIVND (reference sequence). V lost 3 bases, J lost 8 bases, and 16 bases lay in between. The CDR3 covers 15 residues. CDR3 region: CASSIRSTEEEKLFF. In DNA form, the CDR3 reads TGTGCCAGTAGTATTCGGAGCACCGAGGAGGAAAAACTGTTTTTT.

CDR3 DNA sequence: TGTGCCAGCAGCTTAGGGGGAGGGTGGGACACTGAAGCTTTCTTT. Translation gives CASSLGGGWDTEAFF. This chain connects TRBV7-3 to TRBJ1-1, with a possible D match to TRBD1 (5 bases). CDR1 is SGHTA and CDR2 is FQGTGA in the germline V gene. The CDR3 is made up of 15 amino acids. Trimming pared 2 bases from V and 3 bases from J, leaving 13 bases between.

The CDR3 loop reads CASSMVLRMTRNYEQYF. The CDR3 nucleotides are TGTGCCAGTAGTATGGTGCTACGGATGACTCGAAACTACGAGCAGTACTTC. The rearrangement links TRBV19 to TRBJ2-7; D is unclear. The CDR3 covers 17 residues. V dropped 3 bases and J dropped 3 bases, with 21 bases sitting between them. The V gene's germline CDR1 is LNHDA and CDR2 SQIVND (reference sequence).

CDR3 sequence reads: CASRGLTGDEQYF. The CDR3 DNA follows: TGTGCCAGCAGGGGGCTGACAGGGGACGAGCAGTACTTC. This chain joins TRBV28 and TRBJ2-7, with TRBD1 matching 8 bases. The germline CDR1 and CDR2 sequences are MDHEN and SYDVKM. This CDR3 has 13 amino acids. V was pared by 6 bases and J by 5 bases, with 6 bases of the junction left unmatched.

This clone was detected only a few times. J is TRBJ1-2 and V is TRBV7-3, with D possibly matching TRBD1 (6 bases). Per the germline V gene, CDR1 is SGHTA and CDR2 is FQGTGA. The ends were cut back, 4 bases at V and 8 bases at J, with 14 bases in the middle. The CDR3 runs 13 residues. CDR3 residues: CASSYGAGEGYTF. For the CDR3, the DNA is TGTGCCAGCAGCTATGGGGCAGGGGAAGGCTACACCTTC.

This clone appeared a few times. The chain joins TRBV4-3 to TRBJ1-5; no firm D call. Germline CDR1 reads LGHNA; CDR2 reads YSLEER. The CDR3 has 15 amino acids. Trimming removed 0 bases at V and 6 bases at J, with 12 bases between. CDR3 residues: CASSQEYESVQPQHF. Written as DNA, the CDR3 is TGCGCCAGCAGCCAAGAGTATGAAAGTGTTCAGCCCCAGCATTTT.

The CDR3 here is CASTQGAYEQYF. DNA of the CDR3: TGTGCCAGCACCCAGGGGGCCTACGAGCAGTACTTC. The chain has TRBV25-1 and TRBJ2-7; 7 positions match TRBD1. Germline CDR1 MGHDK, CDR2 SYGVNS. V lost 7 bases and J lost 2; bases outside the gene matches: 2. The CDR3 runs 12 residues.

The chain uses TRBV28 and TRBJ2-1; 7 nucleotides align to TRBD1. J lost 8 bases, V lost 4 bases, and 2 bases had no gene match. From germline, CDR1 is MDHEN and CDR2 SYDVKM. The CDR3 has 12 amino acids. The CDR3 bases are TGTGCCAGCAGTTACCAGGGGGATGAGCAGTTCTTC. Translated, it gives CASSYQGDEQFF.

This clone was found once. The chain joins TRBV30 to TRBJ1-1, with D perhaps TRBD1 (6 bases). CDR1 is GTSNPN, CDR2 SVGIG, per germline (reference sequence). The CDR3 length is 14 residues. V lost 3 bases, J lost 6 bases, and 17 bases lay in between. The CDR3, as DNA: TGTGCCTGGAGCACAACAGGGTTCATATCTGAAGCTTTCTTT. It is translated as CAWSTTGFISEAFF.

J is TRBJ1-2 and V is TRBV5-4; 10 bases align to TRBD1. The V gene's germline CDR1 is SGHNT and CDR2 YYREEE (reference sequence). Unmatched junction bases numbered 10, after V lost 3 bases and J lost 2 bases. The CDR3 is 17 residues long. The CDR3 nucleotides are TGTGCCAGCAGCTCGCCGAACCGGGACAGGGGAAACTATGGCTACACCTTC. It specifies CASSSPNRDRGNYGYTF.

V is TRBV6-5 and J is TRBJ2-1; 9 bases line up with TRBD1. This CDR3 has 13 amino acids. J was trimmed by 7 bases and V by 6 bases; bases with no gene match: 4. The germline V gene has CDR1 MNHEY and CDR2 SVGAGI. CDR3 DNA: TGTGCCAGCAGGGAGGACAGGGGAAATGAGCAGTTCTTC. As protein: CASREDRGNEQFF.

This chain links TRBV5-4 with TRBJ1-3; no definite D call. V was cut by 0 bases and J by 2 bases, with 9 bases left in between. Germline V gives CDR1 SGHNT, CDR2 YYREEE (reference sequence). The CDR3 length is 15 residues. The CDR3 here is CASSLERYPGNTIYF. As DNA, the CDR3 is TGTGCCAGCAGCTTGGAGCGGTACCCTGGAAACACCATATATTTT.

The chain combines TRBV2 with TRBJ2-2, with D uncertain. This CDR3 comprises 13 residues. The germline CDR1 and CDR2 sequences are SNHLY and FYNNEI. V shed 4 bases and J shed 0 bases, with 3 bases lying between them. As DNA, the CDR3 is TGTGCCAGCAGTGGGCCGAACACCGGGGAGCTGTTTTTT. Translated, it gives CASSGPNTGELFF.

V usage is TRBV6-2 or TRBV6-3 and J usage is TRBJ2-3, with TRBD2 identical over 9 bases. Germline CDR1 is MNHEY and CDR2 is SVGEGT. V lost 4 bases, J lost 3 bases, and 8 bases stayed unmatched. The CDR3 length is 16 residues. The CDR3 DNA reads TGTGCCAGCAGTTCCTTAGCGGGAGTGAGGACAGATACGCAGTATTTT. Translating gives CASSSLAGVRTDTQYF.

V gene TRBV9 combines with J gene TRBJ2-1, with D perhaps TRBD1 or TRBD2 (6 bases each). CDR3 length: 13 residues. CDR1 is SGDLS, CDR2 YYNGEE, per germline. V lost 3 bases and J 10 bases, leaving 14 bases between the germline ends. CDR3 sequence: CASSAGGQPEQFF. The CDR3 bases are TGTGCCAGCAGCGCTGGGGGGCAACCCGAGCAGTTCTTC.

V usage is TRBV12-3 or TRBV12-4 and J usage is TRBJ1-2; 9 bases fit TRBD1. V lost 5 bases, J lost 6 bases, and 4 bases stayed unmatched. The CDR3 covers 13 residues. CDR3 sequence: CASSGRTGDGYTF. CDR3 coding DNA: TGTGCCAGCAGTGGACGGACAGGGGATGGCTACACCTTC.

This clone showed up just once. The rearrangement links TRBV18 to TRBJ2-6; weak D call: TRBD2 (6 bases). The CDR3 spans 15 residues. The germline V gene encodes CDR1 KGHSH and CDR2 LQKENI. The ends were cut back, 1 base at V and 4 bases at J, with 8 bases in the middle. Here the CDR3 reads CASSPLREGANVLTF. CDR3 coding DNA: TGTGCCAGCTCACCACTTCGGGAGGGGGCCAACGTCCTGACTTTC.

The chain joins TRBV18 to TRBJ2-7; 14 bases are a match to TRBD2. This CDR3 region has 16 residues. CDR1 is KGHSH, CDR2 LQKENI, per germline. With V trimmed by 3 bases and J by 3 bases, 4 bases remained unmatched. CDR3 protein: CASSPTGLAGGYEQYF. The CDR3 region has the DNA TGTGCCAGCTCACCCACAGGACTAGCGGGAGGCTACGAGCAGTACTTC.

This clone was seen a single time. J is TRBJ2-2 and V is TRBV9; 9 bases fit TRBD2. Per the germline V gene, CDR1 is SGDLS and CDR2 is YYNGEE. After removal of 3 bases from V and 0 bases from J, the junction contained 3 bases not matched to a gene. The CDR3 sequence is 16 residues long. CDR3 sequence: CASSAGLAANTGELFF. The CDR3 DNA reads TGTGCCAGCAGCGCGGGACTAGCAGCGAACACCGGGGAGCTGTTTTTT.

The genes are TRBV7-9 and TRBJ2-1, with D possibly being TRBD2 (6 bases). V was shortened by 5 bases and J by 5 bases, with 16 bases between the two germline ends. Germline V lookup: CDR1 SEHNR, CDR2 FQNEAQ (reference sequence). The CDR3 covers 15 residues. The CDR3 region has the DNA TGTGCCAGCAGCCCCACAAGACCGGGGGACAATGAGCAGTTCTTC. Translated, it gives CASSPTRPGDNEQFF.